Listed here are 4 T cell receptor beta chains from one sample, sequenced in a study of blood T cell repertoires in COVID-19. TCRdb's table, derived via immunoSEQ multiplex PCR, lists solely in-frame clones and lacks some. The sample lists over 130,000 clones, less than 90% occurring once. Sequencing was performed on peripheral blood. These receptors all come from a man aged 25 to 45 with COVID-19, enrolled during active disease.

V usage is TRBV29-1 and J usage is TRBJ1-5; 7 nucleotides match TRBD1. This CDR3 region has 12 residues. J gave up 11 bases and V 7 bases, and 11 bases lay outside the gene matches. Germline lookup yields CDR1 SQVTM and CDR2 ANQGSEA. For the CDR3, the DNA is TGCAGCGCCCGAACTAGTCAGGGGGCCCAGCATTTT. This encodes CSARTSQGAQHF.

This clone is a singleton in its sample. This sequence joins TRBV19 and TRBJ1-5; D not resolved. Germline CDR1 LNHDA, CDR2 SQIVND (reference sequence). CDR3 length equals 13 residues. The V end lost 5 bases, the J end lost 5 bases, and 10 bases lay between the germline ends. CDR3 protein: CASSFLIDQPQHF. The DNA for the CDR3 is TGTGCCAGTAGTTTCTTAATCGATCAGCCCCAGCATTTT. The entire variable domain, with the rest obtained from reference TRBV19 and TRBJ1-5, is as follows: DGGITQSPKYLFRKEGQNVTLSCEQNLNHDAMYWYRQDPGQGLRLIYYSQIVNDFQKGDIAEGYSVSREKKESFPLTVTSAQKNPTAFYLCASSFLIDQPQHFGDGTRLSIL.

This sequence joins TRBV7-2 and TRBJ2-1; 7 nucleotides align to TRBD2. Trimming cost V 2 bases and J 8 bases; bases outside gene matches: 6. The CDR3 is 14 amino acids. CDR1 and CDR2 (germline): SGHTA, FQGNSA. DNA for the CDR3: TGTGCCAGCAGCTTATCCAGCGGGGCCGATGAGCAGTTCTTC. As protein: CASSLSSGADEQFF.

The V gene is TRBV6-5, the J gene TRBJ1-1, with a possible D match to TRBD1 (6 bases). Trimming took 6 bases from V and 10 from J, leaving 12 bases between them. CDR3 length: 11 residues. CDR1 and CDR2 from the germline V gene are MNHEY and SVGAGI. The CDR3 here is CASSQGFSAFF. The DNA for the CDR3 is TGTGCCAGCAGCCAGGGGTTTTCAGCTTTCTTT.